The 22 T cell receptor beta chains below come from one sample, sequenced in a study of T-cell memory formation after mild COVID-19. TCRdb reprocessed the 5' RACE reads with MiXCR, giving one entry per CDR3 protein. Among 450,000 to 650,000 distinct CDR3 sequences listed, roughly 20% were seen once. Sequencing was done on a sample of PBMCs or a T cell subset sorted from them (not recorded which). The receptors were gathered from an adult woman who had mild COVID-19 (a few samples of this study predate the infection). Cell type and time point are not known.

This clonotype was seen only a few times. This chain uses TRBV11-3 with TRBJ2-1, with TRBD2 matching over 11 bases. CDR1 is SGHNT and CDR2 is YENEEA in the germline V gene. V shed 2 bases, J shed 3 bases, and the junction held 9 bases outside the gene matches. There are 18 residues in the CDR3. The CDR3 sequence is CASSLRSSGGPIYNEQFF. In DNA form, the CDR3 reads TGTGCCAGCAGCTTACGGTCTAGCGGGGGGCCGATCTACAATGAGCAGTTCTTC.

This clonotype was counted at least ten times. The CDR3: CASRIGLAPDEQYF. In nucleotides, the CDR3 is TGTGCCAGCAGGATCGGACTAGCTCCGGACGAGCAGTACTTC. The chain employs TRBV6-5 and TRBJ2-7, with 8 bases aligning to TRBD2. Germline CDR1 and CDR2: MNHEY and SVGAGI. The CDR3 has 14 residues. The junction had 9 bases not matched to a gene; V was cut back by 6 bases and J by 5 bases.

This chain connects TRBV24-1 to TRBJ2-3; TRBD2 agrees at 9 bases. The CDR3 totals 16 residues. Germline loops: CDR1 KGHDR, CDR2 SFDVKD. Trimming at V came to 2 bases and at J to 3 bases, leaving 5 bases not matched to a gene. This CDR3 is CATSDSSSGRTDTQYF. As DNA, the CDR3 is TGTGCCACCAGTGATTCATCCAGCGGGAGGACAGATACGCAGTATTTT.

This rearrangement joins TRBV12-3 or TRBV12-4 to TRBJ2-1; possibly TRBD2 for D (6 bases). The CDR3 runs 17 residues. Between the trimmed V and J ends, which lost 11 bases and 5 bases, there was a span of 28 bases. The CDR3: CAPTPKSGWPPHNEQFF. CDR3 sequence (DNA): TGTGCCCCTACTCCAAAAAGCGGGTGGCCCCCCCACAATGAGCAGTTCTTC.

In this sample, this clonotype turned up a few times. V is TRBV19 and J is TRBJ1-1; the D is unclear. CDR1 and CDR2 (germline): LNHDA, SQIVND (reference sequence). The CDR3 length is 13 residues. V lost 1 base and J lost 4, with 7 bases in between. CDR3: CASSIARATEAFF. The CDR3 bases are TGTGCCAGTAGTATAGCTAGAGCCACTGAAGCTTTCTTT.

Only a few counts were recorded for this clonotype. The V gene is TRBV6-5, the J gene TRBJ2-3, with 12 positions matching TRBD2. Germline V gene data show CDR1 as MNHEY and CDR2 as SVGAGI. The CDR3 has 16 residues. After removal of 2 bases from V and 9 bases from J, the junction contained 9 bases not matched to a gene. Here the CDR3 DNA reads TGTGCCAGCAGTTACAACCCGAGACTAGCGGGGGACACGCAGTATTTT. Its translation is CASSYNPRLAGDTQYF.

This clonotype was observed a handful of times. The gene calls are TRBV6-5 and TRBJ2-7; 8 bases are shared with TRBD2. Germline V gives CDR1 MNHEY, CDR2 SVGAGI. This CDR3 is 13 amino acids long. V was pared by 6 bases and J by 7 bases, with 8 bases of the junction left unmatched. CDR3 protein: CASSYGRGNEQYF. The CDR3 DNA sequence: TGTGCCAGCAGCTACGGGAGGGGGAATGAGCAGTACTTC.

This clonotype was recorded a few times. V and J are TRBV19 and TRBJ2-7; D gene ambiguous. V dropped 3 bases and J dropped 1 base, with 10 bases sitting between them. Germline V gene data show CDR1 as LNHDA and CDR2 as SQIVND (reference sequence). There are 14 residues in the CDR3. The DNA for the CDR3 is TGTGCCAGTAGTATCACCCCGGCTTCCTACGAGCAGTACTTC. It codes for CASSITPASYEQYF.

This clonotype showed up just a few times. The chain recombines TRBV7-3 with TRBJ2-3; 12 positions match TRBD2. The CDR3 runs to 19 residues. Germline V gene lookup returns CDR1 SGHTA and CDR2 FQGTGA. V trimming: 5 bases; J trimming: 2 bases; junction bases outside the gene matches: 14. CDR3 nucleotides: TGTGCCAGCAGCCTATCGACTAGCGGGAGAGTTGCGGTCACAGATACGCAGTATTTT. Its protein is CASSLSTSGRVAVTDTQYF. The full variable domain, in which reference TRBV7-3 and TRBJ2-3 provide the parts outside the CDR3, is GAGVSQTPSNKVTEKGKYVELRCDPISGHTALYWYRQSLGQGPEFLIYFQGTGAADDSGLPNDRFFAVRPEGSVSTLKIQRTERGDSAVYLCASSLSTSGRVAVTDTQYFGPGTRLTVL.

CDR3 sequence: CASSLWDRGEDGYTF. CDR3 nucleotide sequence: TGTGCCAGCAGTTTATGGGACAGGGGCGAGGATGGCTACACCTTC. The V and J genes are TRBV12-3 or TRBV12-4 and TRBJ1-2, with 10 bases lining up with TRBD1. The CDR3 extends over 15 amino acids. V gave up 2 bases and J gave up 6 bases; unmatched junction bases: 6.

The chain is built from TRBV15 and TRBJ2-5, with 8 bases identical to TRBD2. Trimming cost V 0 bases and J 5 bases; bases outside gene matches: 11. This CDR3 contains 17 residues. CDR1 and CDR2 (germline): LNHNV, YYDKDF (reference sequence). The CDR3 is CATSREPPGRVGETQYF. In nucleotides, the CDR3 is TGTGCCACCAGCAGAGAGCCCCCCGGGAGGGTAGGCGAGACCCAGTACTTC.

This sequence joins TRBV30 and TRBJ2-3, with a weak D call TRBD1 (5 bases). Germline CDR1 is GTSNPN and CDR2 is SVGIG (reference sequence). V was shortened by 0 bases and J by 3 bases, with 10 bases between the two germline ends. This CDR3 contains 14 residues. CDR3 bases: TGTGCCTGGAGTGTACAGGCTCCGACAGATACGCAGTATTTT. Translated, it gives CAWSVQAPTDTQYF. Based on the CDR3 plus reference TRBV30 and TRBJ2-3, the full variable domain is SQTIHQWPATLVQPVGSPLSLECTVEGTSNPNLYWYRQAAGRGLQLLFYSVGIGQISSEVPQNLSASRPQDRQFILSSKKLLLSDSGFYLCAWSVQAPTDTQYFGPGTRLTVL.

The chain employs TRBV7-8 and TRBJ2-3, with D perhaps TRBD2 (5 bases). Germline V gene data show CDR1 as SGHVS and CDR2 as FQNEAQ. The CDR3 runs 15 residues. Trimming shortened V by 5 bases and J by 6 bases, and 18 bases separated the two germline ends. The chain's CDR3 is CASSPSHRSGDTQYF. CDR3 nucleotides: TGTGCCAGCAGCCCTAGCCATAGATCCGGGGATACGCAGTATTTT.

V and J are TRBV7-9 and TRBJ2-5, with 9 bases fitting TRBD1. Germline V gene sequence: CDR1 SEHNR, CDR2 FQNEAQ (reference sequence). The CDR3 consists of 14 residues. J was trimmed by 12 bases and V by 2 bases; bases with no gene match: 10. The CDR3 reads CASSLIGTGPVEYF. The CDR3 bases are TGTGCCAGCAGCTTAATAGGGACAGGGCCTGTGGAGTACTTC. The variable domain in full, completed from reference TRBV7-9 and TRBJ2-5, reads DTGVSQNPRHKITKRGQNVTFRCDPISEHNRLYWYRQTLGQGPEFLTYFQNEAQLEKSRLLSDRFSAERPKGSFSTLEIQRTEQGDSAMYLCASSLIGTGPVEYFGPGTRLLVL.

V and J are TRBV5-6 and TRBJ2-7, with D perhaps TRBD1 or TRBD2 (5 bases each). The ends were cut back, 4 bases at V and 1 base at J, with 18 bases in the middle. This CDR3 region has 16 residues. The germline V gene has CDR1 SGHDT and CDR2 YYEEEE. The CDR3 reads CASSPIGTGGSYEQYF. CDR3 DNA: TGTGCCAGCAGCCCGATCGGGACGGGTGGATCCTACGAGCAGTACTTC.

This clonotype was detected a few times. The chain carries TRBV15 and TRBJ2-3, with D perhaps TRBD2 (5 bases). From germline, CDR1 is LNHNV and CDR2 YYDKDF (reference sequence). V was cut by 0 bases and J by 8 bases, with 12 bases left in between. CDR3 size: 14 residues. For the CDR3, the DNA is TGTGCCACCAGCAGAGATCTCCAGGAGGCTACGCAGTATTTT. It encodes CATSRDLQEATQYF.

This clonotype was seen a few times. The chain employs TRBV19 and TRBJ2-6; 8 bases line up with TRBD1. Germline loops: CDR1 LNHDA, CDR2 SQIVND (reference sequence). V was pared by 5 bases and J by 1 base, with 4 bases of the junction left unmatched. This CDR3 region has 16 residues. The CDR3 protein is CASSFRDRSGANVLTF. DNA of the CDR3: TGTGCCAGTAGTTTTCGGGACAGGTCTGGGGCCAACGTCCTGACTTTC. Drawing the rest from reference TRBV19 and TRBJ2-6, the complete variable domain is DGGITQSPKYLFRKEGQNVTLSCEQNLNHDAMYWYRQDPGQGLRLIYYSQIVNDFQKGDIAEGYSVSREKKESFPLTVTSAQKNPTAFYLCASSFRDRSGANVLTFGAGSRLTVL.

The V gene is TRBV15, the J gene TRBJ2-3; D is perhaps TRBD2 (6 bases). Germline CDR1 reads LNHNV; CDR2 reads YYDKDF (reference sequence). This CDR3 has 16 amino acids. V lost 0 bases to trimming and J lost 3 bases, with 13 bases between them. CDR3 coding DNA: TGTGCCACCAGCAGAGAGTCGGGAGAGTGGACAGATACGCAGTATTTT. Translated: CATSRESGEWTDTQYF.

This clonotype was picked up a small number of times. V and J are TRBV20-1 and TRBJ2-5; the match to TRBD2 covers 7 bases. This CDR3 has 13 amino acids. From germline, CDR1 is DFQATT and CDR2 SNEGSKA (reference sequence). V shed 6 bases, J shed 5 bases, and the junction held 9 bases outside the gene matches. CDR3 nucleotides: TGCAGTGCCAGCGGGACCGATAGGGAGACCCAGTACTTC. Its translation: CSASGTDRETQYF.

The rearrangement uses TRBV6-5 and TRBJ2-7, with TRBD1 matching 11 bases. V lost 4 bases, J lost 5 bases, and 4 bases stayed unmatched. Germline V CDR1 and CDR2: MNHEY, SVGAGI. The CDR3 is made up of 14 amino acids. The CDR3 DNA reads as TGTGCCAGCAGTTTGGACAGGGGGCCCAACGAGCAGTACTTC. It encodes CASSLDRGPNEQYF.

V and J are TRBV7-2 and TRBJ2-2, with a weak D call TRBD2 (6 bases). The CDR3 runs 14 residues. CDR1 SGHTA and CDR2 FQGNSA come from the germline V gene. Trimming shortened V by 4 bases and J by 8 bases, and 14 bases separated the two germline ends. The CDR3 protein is CASSSSGLMGELFF. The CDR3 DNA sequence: TGTGCCAGCAGCTCATCGGGACTCATGGGGGAGCTGTTTTTT. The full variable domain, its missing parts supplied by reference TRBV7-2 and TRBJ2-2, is GAGVSQSPSNKVTEKGKDVELRCDPISGHTALYWYRQSLGQGLEFLIYFQGNSAPDKSGLPSDRFSAERTGGSVSTLTIQRTQQEDSAVYLCASSSSGLMGELFFGEGSRLTVL.

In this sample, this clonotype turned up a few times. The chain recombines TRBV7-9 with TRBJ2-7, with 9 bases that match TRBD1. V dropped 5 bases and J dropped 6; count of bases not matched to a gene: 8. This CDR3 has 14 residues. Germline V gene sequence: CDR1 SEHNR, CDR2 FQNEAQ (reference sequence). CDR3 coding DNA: TGTGCCAGCAGCCCCGGGACAGGGATCCCCGAGCAGTACTTC. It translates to CASSPGTGIPEQYF.